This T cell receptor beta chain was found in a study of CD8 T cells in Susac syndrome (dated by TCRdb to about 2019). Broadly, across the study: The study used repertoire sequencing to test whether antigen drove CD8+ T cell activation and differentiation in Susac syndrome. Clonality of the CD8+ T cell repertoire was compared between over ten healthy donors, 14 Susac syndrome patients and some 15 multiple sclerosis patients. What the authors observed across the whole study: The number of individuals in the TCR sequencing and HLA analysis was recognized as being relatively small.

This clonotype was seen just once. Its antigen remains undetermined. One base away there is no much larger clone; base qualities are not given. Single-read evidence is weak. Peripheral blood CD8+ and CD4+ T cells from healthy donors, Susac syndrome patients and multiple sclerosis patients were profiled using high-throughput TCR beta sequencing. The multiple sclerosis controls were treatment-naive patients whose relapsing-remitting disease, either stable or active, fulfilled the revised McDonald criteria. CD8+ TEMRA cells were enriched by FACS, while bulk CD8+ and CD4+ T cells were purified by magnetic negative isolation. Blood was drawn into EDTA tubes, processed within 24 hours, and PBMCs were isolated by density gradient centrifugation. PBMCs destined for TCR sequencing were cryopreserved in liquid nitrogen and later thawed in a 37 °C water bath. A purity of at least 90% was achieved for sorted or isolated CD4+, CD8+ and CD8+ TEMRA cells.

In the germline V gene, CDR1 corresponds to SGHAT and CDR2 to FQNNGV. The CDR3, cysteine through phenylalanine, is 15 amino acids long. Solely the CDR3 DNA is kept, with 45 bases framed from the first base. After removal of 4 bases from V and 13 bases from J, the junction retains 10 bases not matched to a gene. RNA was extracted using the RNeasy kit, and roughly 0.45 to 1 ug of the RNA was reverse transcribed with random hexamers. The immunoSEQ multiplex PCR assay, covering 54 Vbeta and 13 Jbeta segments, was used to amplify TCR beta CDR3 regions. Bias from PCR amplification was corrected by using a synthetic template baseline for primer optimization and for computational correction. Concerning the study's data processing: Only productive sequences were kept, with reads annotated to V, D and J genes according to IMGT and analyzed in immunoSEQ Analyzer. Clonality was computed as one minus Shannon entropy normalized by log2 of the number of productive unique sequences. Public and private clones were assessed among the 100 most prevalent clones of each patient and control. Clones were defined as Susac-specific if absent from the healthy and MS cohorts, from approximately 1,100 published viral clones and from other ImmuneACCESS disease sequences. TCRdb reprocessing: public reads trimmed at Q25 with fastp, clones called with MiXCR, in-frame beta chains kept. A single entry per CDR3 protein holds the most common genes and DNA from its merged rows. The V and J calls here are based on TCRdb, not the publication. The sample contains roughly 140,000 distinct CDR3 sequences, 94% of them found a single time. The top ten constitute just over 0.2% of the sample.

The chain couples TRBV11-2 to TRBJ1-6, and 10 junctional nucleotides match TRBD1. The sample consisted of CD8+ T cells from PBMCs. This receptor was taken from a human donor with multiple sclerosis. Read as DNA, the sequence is TGTGCCAGCAGCTCCGGGACAGGGGAATACTCCCCCCTCCACTTT. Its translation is CASSSGTGEYSPLHF.